A selection of T cell receptor beta chains follows, all from one sample in a study of T cell responses to AZD1222 COVID-19 vaccine. This table comes from immunoSEQ multiplex PCR, and its TCRdb copy is limited to in-frame clones, with some not included. This sample has approximately 160,000 clones, with approximately 86% found just once. Sample: peripheral blood, taken on day 0 of AZD1222 vaccination. These receptors all stem from an adult in good health. The CDR3 runs from the conserved cysteine through the conserved F or W. The D gene is left open where the match is weak. Size is omitted from some rows. Given values are once, few, many or a class for expanded clones.

J gene,V gene,D gene,clone size,CDR3 protein,CDR3 DNA
TRBJ1-1,TRBV7-6,-,-,CASSPGARDTEAFF,TGTGCCAGCAGCCCCGGGGCCCGGGACACTGAAGCTTTCTTT
TRBJ1-2,TRBV6-5,-,once,CASTPDIGYTF,TGTGCCAGCACCCCGGACATCGGCTACACCTTC
TRBJ1-1,TRBV5-4,-,once,CASSRDSPMSTEAFF,TGTGCCAGCAGCCGGGACTCCCCCATGTCCACTGAAGCTTTCTTT
TRBJ2-7,TRBV20-1,-,-,CSASFGIEQYF,TGCAGTGCTAGTTTCGGTATCGAGCAGTACTTC
TRBJ2-2,TRBV2,TRBD2,-,CASNPILAGGPPINTGELFF,TGTGCCAGCAACCCAATCCTAGCGGGAGGGCCTCCGATTAACACCGGGGAGCTGTTTTTT
TRBJ2-1,TRBV11-3,-,once,CASSLGGRSSYNEQFF,TGTGCCAGCAGCTTAGGCGGGCGCAGCTCCTACAATGAGCAGTTCTTC
TRBJ1-5,TRBV2,-,-,CASSVVFASNQPQHF,TGTGCCAGCAGTGTCGTCTTTGCTAGCAATCAGCCCCAGCATTTT
TRBJ2-7,TRBV24-1,TRBD2,-,CATGLAEYEQYF,TGTGCCACCGGACTAGCGGAATACGAGCAGTACTTC
TRBJ1-5,TRBV5-6,-,-,CASSLSPWQPQHF,TGTGCCAGCAGCCTGTCCCCTTGGCAGCCCCAGCATTTT
TRBJ2-7,TRBV7-8,TRBD1,-,CASSGQGSIYEQYF,TGTGCCAGCAGTGGACAGGGGAGCATCTACGAGCAGTACTTC
TRBJ2-7,TRBV5-4,TRBD2,once,CASSPGLAGIYEQYF,TGTGCCAGCAGCCCGGGACTAGCGGGAATATACGAGCAGTACTTC
TRBJ1-1,TRBV5-6,-,-,CASSLQAGEAFF,TGTGCCAGCAGCTTGCAAGCCGGCGAAGCTTTCTTT
TRBJ1-2,TRBV5-1,-,few,CASSLRADRTFFYGYTF,TGCGCCAGCAGCTTGAGGGCGGACAGAACTTTCTTTTATGGCTACACCTTC
TRBJ1-1,TRBV19,-,-,CATPKPGHNTEAFF,TGTGCCACCCCCAAACCGGGACACAACACTGAAGCTTTCTTT
TRBJ2-3,TRBV19,-,-,CASSPRTDTQYF,TGTGCCAGTAGTCCACGCACAGATACGCAGTATTTT
TRBJ2-5,TRBV19,-,-,CASSILTSGKETQYF,TGTGCCAGTAGTATCCTTACATCGGGGAAAGAGACCCAGTACTTC
TRBJ1-2,TRBV5-6,-,-,CASSPPLTYYGYTF,TGTGCCAGCAGCCCCCCATTGACGTACTATGGCTACACCTTC
TRBJ2-7,TRBV5-6,-,few,CASSLPDTGLYYEQYF,TGTGCCAGCAGCTTACCGGACACGGGACTCTACTACGAGCAGTACTTC
TRBJ1-5,TRBV18,TRBD1,-,CASSGSGTGGGQPQHF,TGTGCCAGCTCAGGGTCCGGGACAGGGGGTGGACAGCCCCAGCATTTT
TRBJ1-1,TRBV28,TRBD1,-,CASSATGAGNTEAFF,TGTGCCAGCAGTGCGACAGGGGCCGGGAACACTGAAGCTTTCTTT
TRBJ1-6,TRBV19,TRBD1,-,CASSISWQGGSPLHF,TGTGCCAGTAGTATATCGTGGCAGGGGGGCTCACCCCTCCACTTT
TRBJ1-6,TRBV7-2,TRBD1,-,CASSHTGGVLGSPLHF,TGTGCCAGCAGCCATACAGGGGGAGTTCTCGGTTCACCCCTCCACTTT
TRBJ1-2,TRBV25-1,TRBD1,few,CASSARTGFGYTF,TGTGCCAGCAGTGCAAGGACAGGGTTCGGCTACACCTTC
TRBJ2-7,TRBV19,-,-,CASSMGPEQYF,TGTGCCAGTAGTATGGGCCCCGAGCAGTACTTC
TRBJ1-3,TRBV3-1/TRBV3-2,-,-,CASCARGGNTIYF,TGTGCCAGCTGTGCTCGAGGTGGAAACACCATATATTTT
TRBJ1-2,TRBV6-6,TRBD1,once,CASSYPRGGGYTF,TGTGCCAGCAGTTACCCCAGGGGGGGAGGCTACACCTTC
TRBJ1-4,TRBV6-5,TRBD1,-,CAVRQGSTNEKLFF,TGTGCCGTAAGACAGGGCTCAACTAATGAAAAACTGTTTTTT
TRBJ1-4,TRBV28,TRBD1,-,CASNSHGAGGSGIGKLFF,TGTGCCAGCAATTCCCACGGGGCAGGGGGTTCGGGGATAGGAAAACTGTTTTTT
TRBJ2-3,TRBV18,-,-,CASSFTGWDTQYF,TGTGCCAGCTCATTTACAGGGTGGGATACGCAGTATTTT
TRBJ1-2,TRBV29-1,-,-,CSVGSQSTNYGYTF,TGCAGCGTTGGCAGTCAGTCTACTAACTATGGCTACACCTTC
TRBJ1-6,TRBV7-9,TRBD1,-,CASSLTGGAYNSPLHF,TGTGCCAGCAGCCTAACAGGGGGCGCCTATAATTCACCCCTCCACTTT
TRBJ1-2,TRBV28,-,-,CASSLAHYGYTF,TGTGCCAGCAGTCTAGCCCACTATGGCTACACCTTC
TRBJ1-1,TRBV5-1,-,-,CASSLVESGPNTEAFF,TGCGCCAGCAGCTTGGTGGAGAGCGGGCCGAACACTGAAGCTTTCTTT
TRBJ2-1,TRBV21-1,-,-,CATTGDSTGDEQFF,TGTGCCACCACGGGGGATTCTACTGGCGATGAGCAGTTCTTC
TRBJ2-1,TRBV3-1/TRBV3-2,-,once,CASSQVVAEQFF,TGTGCCAGCAGCCAAGTTGTGGCAGAGCAGTTCTTC
TRBJ2-7,TRBV5-1,TRBD1,-,CASSLAGTGAREQYF,TGCGCCAGCAGCTTGGCCGGGACAGGGGCACGCGAGCAGTACTTC
TRBJ2-5,TRBV5-1,-,-,CASSLEYPQETQYF,TGCGCCAGCAGCTTGGAGTATCCCCAAGAGACCCAGTACTTC
TRBJ2-1,TRBV6-4,TRBD2,-,CASSSGIAGGRVNEQFF,TGTGCCAGCAGCTCCGGGATAGCGGGCGGGCGGGTCAATGAGCAGTTCTTC
TRBJ1-5,TRBV4-2,-,once,CASSPWGGTGSNQPQHF,TGTGCCAGCAGCCCGTGGGGCGGAACTGGGAGCAATCAGCCCCAGCATTTT
TRBJ1-4,TRBV13,-,-,CASSLRGSGKVSEKLFF,TGTGCCAGCAGCTTAAGGGGATCGGGGAAGGTGAGCGAAAAACTGTTTTTT
TRBJ1-6,TRBV9,-,few,CASSARGSYNSPLHF,TGTGCCAGCAGCGCCAGAGGCTCCTATAATTCACCCCTCCACTTT
TRBJ2-1,TRBV4-1,-,-,CASSRGHGSGYNEQFF,TGCGCCAGCAGCCGTGGGCATGGGTCTGGGTACAATGAGCAGTTCTTC
TRBJ2-3,TRBV30,-,-,CARLRESTDTQYF,TGTGCCCGTCTGCGGGAAAGCACAGATACGCAGTATTTT
TRBJ2-7,TRBV29-1,-,-,CSVGDRTYEQYF,TGCAGCGTTGGGGACCGAACCTACGAGCAGTACTTC
TRBJ2-5,TRBV19,-,-,CASSSQSTSAETQYF,TGTGCCAGTAGTTCACAATCGACAAGCGCAGAGACCCAGTACTTC
TRBJ1-2,TRBV18,TRBD1,-,CASSPPGQGMDGYTF,TGTGCCAGCTCACCCCCGGGACAGGGTATGGATGGCTACACCTTC
TRBJ2-1,TRBV6-4,TRBD2,-,CASSRTSNNEQFF,TGTGCCAGCAGCCGGACTAGCAACAATGAGCAGTTCTTC
TRBJ2-7,TRBV5-5,TRBD2,-,CASSFGLAGAYEQYF,TGTGCCAGCAGCTTCGGACTAGCGGGAGCCTACGAGCAGTACTTC
TRBJ2-7,TRBV11-2,-,-,CASSSPLYEQYF,TGTGCCAGCAGTTCCCCCCTCTACGAGCAGTACTTC